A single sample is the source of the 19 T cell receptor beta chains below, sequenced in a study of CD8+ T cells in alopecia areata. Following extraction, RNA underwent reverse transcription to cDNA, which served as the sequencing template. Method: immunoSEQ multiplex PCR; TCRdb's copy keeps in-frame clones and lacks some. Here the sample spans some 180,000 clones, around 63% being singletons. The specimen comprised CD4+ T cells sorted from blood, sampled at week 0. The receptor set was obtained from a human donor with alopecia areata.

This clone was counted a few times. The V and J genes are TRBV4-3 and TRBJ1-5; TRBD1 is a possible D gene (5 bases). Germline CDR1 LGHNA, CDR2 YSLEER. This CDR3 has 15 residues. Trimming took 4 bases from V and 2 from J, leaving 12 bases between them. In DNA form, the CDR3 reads TGCGCCAGCAGCCGTCAGCGGGGGGGCAATCAGCCCCAGCATTTT. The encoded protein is CASSRQRGGNQPQHF.

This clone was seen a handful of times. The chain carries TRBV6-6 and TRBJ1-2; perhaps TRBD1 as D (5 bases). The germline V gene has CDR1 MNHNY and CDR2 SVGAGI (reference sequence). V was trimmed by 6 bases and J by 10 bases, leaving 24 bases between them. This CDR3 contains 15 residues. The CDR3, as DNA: TGTGCCAGCAGGGAGCGGGCCGGGGCGCGCCCGGACTACACCTTC. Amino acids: CASRERAGARPDYTF.

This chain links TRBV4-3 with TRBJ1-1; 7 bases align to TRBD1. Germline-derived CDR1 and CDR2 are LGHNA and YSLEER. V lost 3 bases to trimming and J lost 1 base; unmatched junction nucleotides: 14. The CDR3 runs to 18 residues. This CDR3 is CASSQRTGPGGRNTEAFF. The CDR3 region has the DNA TGCGCCAGCAGCCAGAGGACGGGGCCAGGGGGTAGGAACACTGAAGCTTTCTTT.

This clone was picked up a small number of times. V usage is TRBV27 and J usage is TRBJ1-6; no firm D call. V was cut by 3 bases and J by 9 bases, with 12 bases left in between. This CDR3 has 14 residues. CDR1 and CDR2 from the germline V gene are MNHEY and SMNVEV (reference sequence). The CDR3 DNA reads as TGTGCCAGCAGTTTTTGGGCAGTTGGTTCACCCCTCCACTTT. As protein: CASSFWAVGSPLHF.

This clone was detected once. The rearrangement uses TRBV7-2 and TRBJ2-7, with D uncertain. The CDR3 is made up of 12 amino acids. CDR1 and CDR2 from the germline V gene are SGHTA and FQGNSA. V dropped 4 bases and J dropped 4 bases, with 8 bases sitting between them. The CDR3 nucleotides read TGTGCCAGCAGCTCCCGACAATACGAGCAGTACTTC. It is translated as CASSSRQYEQYF.

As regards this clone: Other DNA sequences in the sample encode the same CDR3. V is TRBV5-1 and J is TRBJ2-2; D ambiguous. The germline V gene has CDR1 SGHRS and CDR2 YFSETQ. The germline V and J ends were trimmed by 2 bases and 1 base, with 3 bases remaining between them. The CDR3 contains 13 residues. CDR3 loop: CASSLGNTGELFF. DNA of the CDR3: TGCGCCAGCAGCTTAGGGAACACCGGGGAGCTGTTTTTT.

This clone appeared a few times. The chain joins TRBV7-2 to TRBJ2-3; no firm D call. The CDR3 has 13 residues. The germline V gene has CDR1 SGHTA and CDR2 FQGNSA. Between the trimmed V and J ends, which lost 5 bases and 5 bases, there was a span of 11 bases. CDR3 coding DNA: TGTGCCAGCAGCCCACGGGTAGGAGATACGCAGTATTTT. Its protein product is CASSPRVGDTQYF.

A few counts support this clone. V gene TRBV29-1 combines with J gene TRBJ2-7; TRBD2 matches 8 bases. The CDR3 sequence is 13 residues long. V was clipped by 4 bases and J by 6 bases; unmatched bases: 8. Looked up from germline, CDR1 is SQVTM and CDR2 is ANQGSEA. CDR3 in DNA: TGCAGCGTTGGCCCCCCCGGGGGGGGCGAGCAGTACTTC. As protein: CSVGPPGGGEQYF.

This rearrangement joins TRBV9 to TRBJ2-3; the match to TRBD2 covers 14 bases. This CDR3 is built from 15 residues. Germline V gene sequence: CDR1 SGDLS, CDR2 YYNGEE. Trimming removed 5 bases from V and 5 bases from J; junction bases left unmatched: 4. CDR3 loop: CASRTSGGAGDTQYF. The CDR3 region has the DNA TGTGCCAGCAGGACTAGCGGGGGGGCTGGAGATACGCAGTATTTT.

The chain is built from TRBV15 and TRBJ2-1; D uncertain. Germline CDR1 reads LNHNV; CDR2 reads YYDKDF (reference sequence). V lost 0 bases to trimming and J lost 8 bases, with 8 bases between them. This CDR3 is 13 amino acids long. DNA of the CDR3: TGTGCCACCAGCAGAGATCGCTGGGATGAGCAGTTCTTC. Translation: CATSRDRWDEQFF.

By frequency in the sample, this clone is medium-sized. The CDR3 sequence is CASSASSYEQYF. In DNA form, the CDR3 reads TGTGCCAGCAGCGCGAGCTCCTACGAGCAGTACTTC. V gene TRBV7-2 combines with J gene TRBJ2-7; D is unresolved. Trimming left V 5 bases short and J 0 bases short, with 5 bases between. The CDR3 contains 12 residues. Germline lookup yields CDR1 SGHTA and CDR2 FQGNSA.

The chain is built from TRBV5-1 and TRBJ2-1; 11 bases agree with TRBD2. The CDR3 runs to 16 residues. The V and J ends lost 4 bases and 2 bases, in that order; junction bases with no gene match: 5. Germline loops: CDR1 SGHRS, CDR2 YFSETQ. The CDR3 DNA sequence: TGCGCCAGCAGCGCAATGACTAGCGGGGCCTACAATGAGCAGTTCTTC. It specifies CASSAMTSGAYNEQFF.

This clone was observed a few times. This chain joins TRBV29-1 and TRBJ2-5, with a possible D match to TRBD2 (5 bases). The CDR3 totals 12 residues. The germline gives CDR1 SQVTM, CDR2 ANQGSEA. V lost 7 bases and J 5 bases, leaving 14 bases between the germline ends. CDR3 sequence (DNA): TGCAGCGGCATCGCAAGGGAGGAGACCCAGTACTTC. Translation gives CSGIAREETQYF.

The CDR3 DNA is TGTGCCTGGAGGATTAGCATTAACACTGAAGCTTTCTTT. Translating it yields CAWRISINTEAFF. V usage is TRBV30 and J usage is TRBJ1-1; D call uncertain. V lost 3 bases to trimming and J lost 2 bases, with 10 bases between them. CDR3 length: 13 residues. The germline V gene encodes CDR1 GTSNPN and CDR2 SVGIG (reference sequence).

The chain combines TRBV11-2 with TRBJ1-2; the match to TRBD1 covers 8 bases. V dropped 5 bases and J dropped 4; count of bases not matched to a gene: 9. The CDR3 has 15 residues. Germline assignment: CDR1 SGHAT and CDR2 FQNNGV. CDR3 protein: CASSGDRSRIYGYTF. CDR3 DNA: TGTGCCAGCAGCGGGGACAGGTCTCGGATCTATGGCTACACCTTC.

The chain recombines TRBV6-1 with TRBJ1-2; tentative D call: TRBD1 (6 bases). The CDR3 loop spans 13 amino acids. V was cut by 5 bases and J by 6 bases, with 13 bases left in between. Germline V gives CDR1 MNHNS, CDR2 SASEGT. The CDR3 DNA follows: TGTGCCAGCAGTTCAACAGGGTCGGATGGCTACACCTTC. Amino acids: CASSSTGSDGYTF.

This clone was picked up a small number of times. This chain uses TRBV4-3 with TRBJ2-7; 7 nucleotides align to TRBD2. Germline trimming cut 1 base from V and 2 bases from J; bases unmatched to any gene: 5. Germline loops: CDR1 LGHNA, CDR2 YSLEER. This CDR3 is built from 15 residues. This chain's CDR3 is CASSQGTSIPYEQYF. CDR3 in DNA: TGCGCCAGCAGCCAAGGGACTAGTATACCCTACGAGCAGTACTTC.

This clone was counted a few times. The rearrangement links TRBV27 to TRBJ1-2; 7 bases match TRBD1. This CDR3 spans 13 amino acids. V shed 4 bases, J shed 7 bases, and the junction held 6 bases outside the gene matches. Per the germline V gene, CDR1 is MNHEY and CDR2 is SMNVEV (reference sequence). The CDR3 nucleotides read TGTGCCAGCAGTTCGACAGGGATGAGTGGCTACACCTTC. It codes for CASSSTGMSGYTF.

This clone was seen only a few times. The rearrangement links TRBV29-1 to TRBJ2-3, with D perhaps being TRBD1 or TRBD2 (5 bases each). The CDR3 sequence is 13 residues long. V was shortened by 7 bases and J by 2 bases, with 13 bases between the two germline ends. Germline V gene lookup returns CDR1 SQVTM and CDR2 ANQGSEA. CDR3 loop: CSARGAPTDTQYF. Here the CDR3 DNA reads TGCAGCGCCCGAGGGGCCCCCACAGATACGCAGTATTTT.